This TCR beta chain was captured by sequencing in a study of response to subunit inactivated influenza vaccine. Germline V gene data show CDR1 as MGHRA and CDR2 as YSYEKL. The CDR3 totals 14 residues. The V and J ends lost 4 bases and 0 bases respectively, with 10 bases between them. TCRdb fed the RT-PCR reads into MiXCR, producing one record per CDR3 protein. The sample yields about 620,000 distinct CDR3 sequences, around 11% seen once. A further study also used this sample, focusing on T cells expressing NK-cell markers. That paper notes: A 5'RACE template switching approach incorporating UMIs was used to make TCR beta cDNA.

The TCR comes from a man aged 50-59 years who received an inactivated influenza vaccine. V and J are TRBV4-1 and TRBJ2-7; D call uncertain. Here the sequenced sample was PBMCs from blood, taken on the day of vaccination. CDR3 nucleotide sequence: TGCGCCAGCAGCCGCGGAACTATCTCCTACGAGCAGTACTTC. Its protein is CASSRGTISYEQYF.